The clone carrying this T cell receptor beta chain was recorded many times. Germline DNA was also extracted, with blood RNA taken from unsorted whole blood. This sample was included in a study of tumor-infiltrating lymphocytes in primary liver carcinoma. V was pared by 1 base and J by 6 bases, with 7 bases between. This CDR3 region has 13 residues. In germline, CDR1 is LGHNA, CDR2 YNFKEQ. TCR beta cDNA came from approximately 490 ng total RNA, primed with a constant-region primer. TCR beta libraries came from three nested multiplex PCR rounds using slightly modified ARM-PCR. Investigators reported that the first two PCR rounds, at around 11 cycles each, used TRBV1-TRBV30 forward primers with a C-beta reverse primer. Each CDR3 protein is one row after TCRdb ran MiXCR on the multiplex PCR reads. The sample has 310,000 or so distinct CDR3 sequences, less than 70% seen once.

Sequencing was done on a sample of peripheral blood. The TCR was taken from a man aged 40-50 years with primary liver carcinoma and hepatitis B virus infection. This chain links TRBV4-2 with TRBJ2-1, with D unclear. CDR3 sequence reads: CASSQAPPNEQFF. CDR3 in DNA: TGTGCCAGCAGCCAAGCCCCGCCCAATGAGCAGTTCTTC.